This is a list of T cell receptor beta chains from one sample in a study of tumor-infiltrating lymphocytes in localized non-small cell lung cancer. Measured with immunoSEQ multiplex PCR; TCRdb has only the in-frame clones, and not every one. This table has 15,000 to 20,000 clones, roughly 76% appearing once. The sequencing sample was made of lung tumor tissue. The receptors shown here come from a human donor with non-small cell lung cancer. Each CDR3 is given with its conserved first and last residue.

>14|TRBJ2-7|TRBV5-3
CARSPGGGPDEQYF
>14|TRBJ2-5|TRBV9
CASSVAGGQETQYF
>14|TRBJ2-1|TRBV2
CASSPGGAYNEQFF
>16|TRBJ2-7|TRBV7-8
CASRLAGLRESYEQYF
>14|TRBJ1-4|TRBV6-1
CASRSSGDYEKLFF
>15|TRBJ2-3|TRBV28
CASSLLMASTDTQYF
>14|TRBJ1-1|TRBV5-1
CASSFLQSDTEAFF
>12|TRBJ2-2|TRBV7-3
CASGYRTGELFF
>15|TRBJ2-7|TRBV7-2
CASSFQQGASYEQYF
>18|TRBJ2-3|TRBV10-3
CATRSPFSSGGDVDTQYF
>14|TRBJ1-3|TRBV7-2
CASSLLSSGNTIYF
>15|TRBJ1-4|TRBV6-1
CASSGGGTGGEKLFF
>14|TRBJ2-2|TRBV19
CASEMTGSTGELFF
>13|TRBJ1-1|TRBV13
CASSFYPNTEAFF
>12|TRBJ1-1|TRBV10-3
CAISSAGPEAFF
>15|TRBJ2-7|TRBV7-2
CASSRPGLGRYEQYF
>17|TRBJ2-7|TRBV4-1
CASSQETRGANFYEQYF
>13|TRBJ2-2|TRBV9
CATGTGNTGELFF
>14|TRBJ1-1|TRBV5-6
CASSLGALNTEAFF
>14|TRBJ2-5|TRBV7-8
CASSLITGEETQYF
>16|TRBJ1-5|TRBV28
CASSSAGGAAYQPQHF
>16|TRBJ1-1|TRBV9
CASSVIGEGLNTEAFF
>16|TRBJ2-1|TRBV9
CASSVRWGQGVDEQFF
>15|TRBJ1-2|TRBV9
CASAVGLQGDYGYTF
>13|TRBJ2-7|TRBV27
CASSLTGGNEQYF
>12|TRBJ2-5|TRBV28
CASTPPRGAQYF
>13|TRBJ1-1|TRBV19
CASSFQMNTEAFF